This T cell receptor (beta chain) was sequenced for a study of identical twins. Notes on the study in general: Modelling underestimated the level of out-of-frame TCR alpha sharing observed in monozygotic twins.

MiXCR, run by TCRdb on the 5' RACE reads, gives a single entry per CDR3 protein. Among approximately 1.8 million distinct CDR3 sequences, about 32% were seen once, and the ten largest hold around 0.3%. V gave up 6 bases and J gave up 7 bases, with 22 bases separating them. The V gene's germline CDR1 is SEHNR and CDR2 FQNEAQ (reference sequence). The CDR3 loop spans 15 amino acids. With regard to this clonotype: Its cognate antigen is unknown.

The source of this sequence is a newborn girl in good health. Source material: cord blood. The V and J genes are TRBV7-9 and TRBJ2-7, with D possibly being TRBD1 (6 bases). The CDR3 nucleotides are TGTGCCAGCAGTATCCCTACAGGGAACCACAATGAGCAGTACTTC. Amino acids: CASSIPTGNHNEQYF.